A single sample gave rise to the 20 T cell receptor beta chains below, sequenced in a study of blood T cell repertoires in COVID-19. Profiling relied on immunoSEQ multiplex PCR, and the TCRdb table lists in-frame clones only, not all of them. The table records hundreds of thousands of clones, almost 85% of them present only once. The sample taken for sequencing was PBMCs or T cells enriched from blood (not recorded which). These receptors were taken from a woman in her fifties or sixties with acute COVID-19.

The chain joins TRBV6-5 to TRBJ1-5, with 7 bases matching TRBD1. V trimming: 6 bases; J trimming: 4 bases; junction bases outside the gene matches: 9. The CDR3 is 15 amino acids. In germline, CDR1 is MNHEY, CDR2 SVGAGI. CDR3 sequence (DNA): TGTGCCAGCAGAGATACAGGGGTGACTAATCAGCCCCAGCATTTT. This encodes CASRDTGVTNQPQHF.

The chain employs TRBV18 and TRBJ2-6; no clear D gene. Germline CDR1 reads KGHSH; CDR2 reads LQKENI. Between the trimmed V and J ends, which lost 3 bases and 0 bases, there was a span of 6 bases. CDR3 length equals 15 residues. The CDR3 loop reads CASSPKNSGANVLTF. The CDR3 coding sequence is TGTGCCAGCTCACCCAAAAACTCTGGGGCCAACGTCCTGACTTTC.

The V gene is TRBV14, the J gene TRBJ1-2; D is undetermined. The length of the CDR3 is 14 residues. Germline CDR1 SGHDN, CDR2 FVKESK. V was cut by 6 bases and J by 4 bases, with 15 bases left in between. The CDR3 nucleotides are TGTGCCAGCAGGAGGAGCGCGGGCGGCTATGGCTACACCTTC. Translation gives CASRRSAGGYGYTF.

This clone was seen once. This chain joins TRBV12-2 and TRBJ2-3; the DNA was not used to check the table's D call, TRBD2. TRBV12-2 is a recognized pseudogene. The CDR3 covers 16 residues. For the CDR3, the DNA is TGTGCAAGTCGCTTAGGTCTAGCGGGGGGTGTAGATACGCAGTATTTT. Translated, it gives CASRLGLAGGVDTQYF.

The V and J genes are TRBV5-1 and TRBJ2-3; 8 bases agree with TRBD1. CDR1 SGHRS and CDR2 YFSETQ come from the germline V gene. The CDR3 sequence is 15 residues long. V lost 0 bases and J lost 5; bases outside the gene matches: 5. CDR3 amino acids: CASSLDTGGVDTQYF. In DNA form, the CDR3 reads TGCGCCAGCAGCTTGGATACAGGGGGAGTAGATACGCAGTATTTT.

The chain joins TRBV18 to TRBJ1-2; D is possibly TRBD1 (5 bases). Germline CDR1 KGHSH, CDR2 LQKENI. This CDR3 contains 13 residues. Trimming pared 1 base from V and 7 bases from J, leaving 10 bases between. CDR3 nucleotides: TGTGCCAGCTCACCACAGGGACTCGGTGGCTACACCTTC. Translation gives CASSPQGLGGYTF.

As for this clone: The sample contains more than one DNA sequence encoding this CDR3. V is TRBV5-1 and J is TRBJ2-6; TRBD1 matches 8 bases. Germline lookup yields CDR1 SGHRS and CDR2 YFSETQ. The trim removed 2 bases at V and 0 bases at J, leaving 4 bases unmatched. The CDR3 totals 17 residues. The CDR3 loop reads CASSLGQGVSGANVLTF. The DNA of the CDR3 is TGCGCCAGCAGCTTAGGACAGGGAGTCTCTGGGGCCAACGTCCTGACTTTC.

The chain uses TRBV19 and TRBJ2-7; TRBD1 agrees at 9 bases. The junction had 5 bases not matched to a gene; V was cut back by 5 bases and J by 0 bases. Germline CDR1 reads LNHDA; CDR2 reads SQIVND (reference sequence). This CDR3 has 15 residues. CDR3 loop: CASSSPGQGSYEQYF. CDR3 bases: TGTGCCAGTAGTTCACCGGGACAGGGCTCCTACGAGCAGTACTTC. The whole variable domain, remainder taken from reference TRBV19 and TRBJ2-7, is DGGITQSPKYLFRKEGQNVTLSCEQNLNHDAMYWYRQDPGQGLRLIYYSQIVNDFQKGDIAEGYSVSREKKESFPLTVTSAQKNPTAFYLCASSSPGQGSYEQYFGPGTRLTVT.

V is TRBV19 and J is TRBJ1-2; D not certain. Germline values: CDR1 LNHDA, CDR2 SQIVND (reference sequence). This CDR3 region has 15 residues. V was clipped by 7 bases and J by 0 bases, with 15 bases between them. The CDR3 nucleotides read TGTGCCAGTACCCTGGATGGCACTACTAACTATGGCTACACCTTC. Residues: CASTLDGTTNYGYTF.

The gene calls are TRBV7-9 and TRBJ1-1, with 12 bases identical to TRBD1. The J segment lost 5 bases and the V segment lost 1 base, leaving 14 bases of the junction unmatched. This CDR3 comprises 19 residues. Germline CDR1 reads SEHNR; CDR2 reads FQNEAQ (reference sequence). Here the CDR3 DNA reads TGTGCCAGCAGCTTAGGCCTTGGCCGGGACAGGGGGCTGAGAACTGAAGCTTTCTTT. It encodes CASSLGLGRDRGLRTEAFF. The full variable domain, rest sourced from reference TRBV7-9 and TRBJ1-1, is DTGVSQNPRHKITKRGQNVTFRCDPISEHNRLYWYRQTLGQGPEFLTYFQNEAQLEKSRLLSDRFSAERPKGSFSTLEIQRTEQGDSAMYLCASSLGLGRDRGLRTEAFFGQGTRLTVV.

The chain carries TRBV6-2 or TRBV6-3 and TRBJ2-4; 9 bases are shared with TRBD2. This CDR3 has 14 amino acids. The germline CDR1 and CDR2 sequences are MNHEY and SVGEGT. The ends lost 5 bases at V and 7 bases at J; junction bases unmatched: 6. CDR3 sequence reads: CASSLSGGGNIQYF. In DNA, the CDR3 is TGTGCCAGCAGTCTTAGCGGGGGTGGGAACATTCAGTACTTC.

On this clone: This CDR3 is also generated by other DNA sequences in the sample. The V and J genes are TRBV18 and TRBJ1-5, with no clear D. The CDR3 is made up of 13 amino acids. Germline V gives CDR1 KGHSH, CDR2 LQKENI. V lost 2 bases, J lost 4 bases, and 6 bases lay in between. DNA of the CDR3: TGTGCCAGCTCACCAGATGAGAATCAGCCCCAGCATTTT. Translation: CASSPDENQPQHF.

The CDR3 loop is CASSPGGFRQSTGELFF. The CDR3 DNA reads as TGTGCCAGCAGCCCAGGGGGCTTCAGACAATCCACCGGGGAGCTGTTTTTT. The chain combines TRBV2 with TRBJ2-2; 8 bases agree with TRBD1. Germline lookup yields CDR1 SNHLY and CDR2 FYNNEI. The CDR3 runs 17 residues. V lost 6 bases and J lost 4; bases outside the gene matches: 13.

The CDR3 DNA is TGTGCCAGTAGTCACAGACAGGGTGGAGACATCTATGGCTACACCTTC. This translates into CASSHRQGGDIYGYTF. V gene TRBV19 combines with J gene TRBJ1-2, with TRBD1 matching over 7 bases. The V gene's germline CDR1 is LNHDA and CDR2 SQIVND (reference sequence). Germline trimming cut 5 bases from V and 4 bases from J; bases unmatched to any gene: 13. The CDR3 is made up of 16 amino acids.

Here the CDR3 reads CASSPPGAVNTEAFF. The DNA for the CDR3 is TGTGCCAGCTCACCACCGGGGGCCGTGAACACTGAAGCTTTCTTT. The rearrangement uses TRBV18 and TRBJ1-1; weak D call: TRBD1 (6 bases). Trimming cost V 0 bases and J 0 bases, with 8 bases left between them. The CDR3 extends over 15 amino acids. Per the germline V gene, CDR1 is KGHSH and CDR2 is LQKENI.

The J gene is TRBJ2-2, the V gene TRBV19; 12 nucleotides align to TRBD1. With 3 bases clipped from V and 7 bases from J, the junction kept 6 bases outside the gene matches. The CDR3 contains 16 residues. Germline V gene sequence: CDR1 LNHDA, CDR2 SQIVND (reference sequence). Here the CDR3 reads CASSIGTGGTGGELFF. The CDR3 DNA reads TGTGCCAGTAGTATTGGGACAGGGGGCACGGGCGGGGAGCTGTTTTTT.

The rearrangement joins TRBV6-5 to TRBJ1-4, with 9 bases identical to TRBD1. The length of the CDR3 is 16 residues. With 0 bases clipped from V and 7 bases from J, the junction kept 6 bases outside the gene matches. CDR1 and CDR2 (germline): MNHEY, SVGAGI. The CDR3 here is CASSYSGTGPLEKLFF. CDR3 in DNA: TGTGCCAGCAGTTACTCGGGGACAGGGCCGCTTGAAAAACTGTTTTTT.

V is TRBV19 and J is TRBJ1-3; TRBD1 matches 9 bases. The J segment lost 4 bases and the V segment lost 10 bases, leaving 8 bases of the junction unmatched. The CDR3 extends over 14 amino acids. Germline values: CDR1 LNHDA, CDR2 SQIVND (reference sequence). The CDR3 DNA is TGTGCCACCTCGCCGGGACAGGGAGGAAACACCATATATTTT. This translates into CATSPGQGGNTIYF.

The rearrangement uses TRBV10-3 and TRBJ1-1, with 11 bases fitting TRBD1. This CDR3 has 16 amino acids. Germline V gene sequence: CDR1 ENHRY, CDR2 SYGVKD. The V segment lost 10 bases and the J segment 1 base; nucleotides outside the gene matches: 11. The CDR3 protein is CATWDRGNKSNTEAFF. DNA for the CDR3: TGTGCCACCTGGGACAGGGGGAATAAGTCGAACACTGAAGCTTTCTTT.

The rearrangement joins TRBV2 to TRBJ1-3, with TRBD1 matching over 9 bases. The J segment lost 2 bases and the V segment lost 9 bases, leaving 8 bases of the junction unmatched. CDR3 length: 15 residues. Germline V gene data show CDR1 as SNHLY and CDR2 as FYNNEI. The CDR3 nucleotides read TGTGCCAGACTTAAGGACAGGGGACCTGGAAACACCATATATTTT. Amino acids: CARLKDRGPGNTIYF.